A selection of T cell receptor beta chains follows, all from one sample in a study of T cell responses to AZD1222 COVID-19 vaccine. Data came from immunoSEQ multiplex PCR; TCRdb stores just in-frame clones and leaves some out. Counted here are some 120,000 clones, about nine tenths occurring once; the ten biggest clones make up more than 6%. The sample was peripheral blood, taken on day 0 of AZD1222 vaccination. These receptors originate from an adult in good health. Each CDR3 is given with its conserved first and last residue. Fields, in order: clone size, D gene, J gene, V gene, CDR3 protein, CDR3 DNA. The D gene is left open where the match is weak. Size tells how often a clone was seen (once, few, many) or the class of an expanded clone, and some rows leave it out.

abundance: .
d_gene: .
j_gene: TRBJ2-7
v_gene: TRBV12-3/TRBV12-4
CDR3aa: CASSPAQQPQYF
CDR3nt: TGTGCCAGCAGCCCCGCGCAGCAACCGCAGTACTTC

abundance: .
d_gene: .
j_gene: TRBJ2-3
v_gene: TRBV19
CDR3aa: CASDLLWVRREGAPDTQYF
CDR3nt: TGTGCCAGTGACCTGCTTTGGGTTCGGAGGGAGGGGGCCCCAGATACGCAGTATTTT

abundance: .
d_gene: .
j_gene: TRBJ2-3
v_gene: TRBV5-1
CDR3aa: CASRFSPKFTDTQYF
CDR3nt: TGCGCCAGCAGATTCTCCCCGAAATTCACAGATACGCAGTATTTT

abundance: .
d_gene: TRBD1
j_gene: TRBJ1-1
v_gene: TRBV19
CDR3aa: CASSIRSQGAAEAFF
CDR3nt: TGTGCCAGTAGTATTCGGTCGCAGGGGGCGGCTGAAGCTTTCTTT

abundance: .
d_gene: .
j_gene: TRBJ2-7
v_gene: TRBV7-9
CDR3aa: CASSQGGFDEQYF
CDR3nt: TGTGCCAGCAGCCAAGGGGGGTTCGACGAGCAGTACTTC

abundance: .
d_gene: TRBD2
j_gene: TRBJ2-7
v_gene: TRBV9
CDR3aa: CASSVGTSGTYEQYF
CDR3nt: TGTGCCAGCAGCGTAGGGACTAGCGGGACCTACGAGCAGTACTTC

abundance: .
d_gene: .
j_gene: TRBJ2-1
v_gene: TRBV3-1/TRBV3-2
CDR3aa: CASSRVASNEQFF
CDR3nt: TGTGCCAGCAGCCGAGTAGCGAGCAATGAGCAGTTCTTC

abundance: .
d_gene: .
j_gene: TRBJ2-7
v_gene: TRBV4-1
CDR3aa: CASSQGGYEQYF
CDR3nt: TGCGCCAGCAGCCAAGGGGGCTACGAGCAGTACTTC

abundance: .
d_gene: .
j_gene: TRBJ2-2
v_gene: TRBV3-1/TRBV3-2
CDR3aa: CASSQVIGKGAGELFF
CDR3nt: TGTGCCAGCAGCCAAGTAATTGGAAAGGGTGCCGGGGAGCTGTTTTTT

abundance: .
d_gene: .
j_gene: TRBJ1-5
v_gene: TRBV14
CDR3aa: CASSQATGRRGDQPQHF
CDR3nt: TGTGCCAGCAGCCAAGCGACGGGACGCCGGGGCGATCAGCCCCAGCATTTT

abundance: .
d_gene: TRBD2
j_gene: TRBJ2-5
v_gene: TRBV7-9
CDR3aa: CASSMGGKETQYF
CDR3nt: TGTGCCAGCAGCATGGGAGGGAAAGAGACCCAGTACTTC

abundance: .
d_gene: TRBD2
j_gene: TRBJ2-3
v_gene: TRBV27
CDR3aa: CASSLTPPLAGVRDTQYF
CDR3nt: TGTGCCAGCAGTTTAACCCCCCCTCTAGCGGGAGTGAGAGATACGCAGTATTTT

abundance: .
d_gene: .
j_gene: TRBJ1-5
v_gene: TRBV18
CDR3aa: CASSQREDQPQHF
CDR3nt: TGTGCCAGCTCACAAAGGGAGGATCAGCCCCAGCATTTT

abundance: .
d_gene: .
j_gene: TRBJ2-3
v_gene: TRBV7-6
CDR3aa: CASSLLDTDTDTQYF
CDR3nt: TGTGCCAGCAGCTTACTGGACACCGACACAGATACGCAGTATTTT

abundance: .
d_gene: .
j_gene: TRBJ1-2
v_gene: TRBV12-3/TRBV12-4
CDR3aa: CASSPQANYGYTF
CDR3nt: TGTGCCAGCAGTCCCCAAGCTAACTATGGCTACACCTTC

abundance: .
d_gene: TRBD2
j_gene: TRBJ2-1
v_gene: TRBV24-1
CDR3aa: CATSDSGRAEEQFF
CDR3nt: TGTGCCACCAGTGATTCCGGGAGGGCTGAGGAGCAGTTCTTC

abundance: .
d_gene: .
j_gene: TRBJ1-4
v_gene: TRBV6-1
CDR3aa: CASSENIGPNEKLFF
CDR3nt: TGTGCCAGCAGTGAAAACATTGGTCCCAATGAAAAACTGTTTTTT

abundance: .
d_gene: .
j_gene: TRBJ1-2
v_gene: TRBV12-3/TRBV12-4
CDR3aa: CASSPLPGYTF
CDR3nt: TGTGCCAGCAGCCCCCTGCCTGGCTACACCTTC

abundance: .
d_gene: .
j_gene: TRBJ1-6
v_gene: TRBV6-5
CDR3aa: CASSQPVGPISPLHF
CDR3nt: TGTGCCAGCAGTCAGCCGGTAGGGCCAATTTCACCCCTCCACTTT

abundance: .
d_gene: .
j_gene: TRBJ2-3
v_gene: TRBV15
CDR3aa: CATSRVDRGGRTDTQYF
CDR3nt: TGTGCCACCAGCAGAGTTGATCGTGGGGGACGCACAGATACGCAGTATTTT

abundance: .
d_gene: TRBD2
j_gene: TRBJ2-7
v_gene: TRBV6-6
CDR3aa: CASSYSGAGGPHEQYF
CDR3nt: TGTGCCAGCAGTTACTCGGGAGCGGGAGGGCCCCACGAGCAGTACTTC

abundance: .
d_gene: TRBD1
j_gene: TRBJ1-5
v_gene: TRBV28
CDR3aa: CASSLTEGAQPQHF
CDR3nt: TGTGCCAGCAGTCTAACCGAGGGGGCTCAGCCCCAGCATTTT

abundance: .
d_gene: .
j_gene: TRBJ2-5
v_gene: TRBV7-9
CDR3aa: CASSLSGVQETQYF
CDR3nt: TGTGCCAGCAGCCTATCTGGCGTCCAAGAGACCCAGTACTTC

abundance: few
d_gene: .
j_gene: TRBJ2-5
v_gene: TRBV11-2
CDR3aa: CASSYLGETQYF
CDR3nt: TGTGCCAGCAGCTACCTCGGGGAGACCCAGTACTTC

abundance: .
d_gene: .
j_gene: TRBJ1-6
v_gene: TRBV28
CDR3aa: CASRRVEALHF
CDR3nt: TGTGCCAGCAGGCGCGTCGAGGCCCTCCACTTT